The TCR beta chain under discussion was sequenced for a study of graft-versus-host responses after intestinal transplantation. About the study: Grafts were multivisceral, liver-intestinal, or isolated intestinal. Study-level results: Elevated graft-versus-host to host-versus-graft clonal ratios in allografts were recorded for patients with graft-donor T cell macrochimerism.

Co-plated with around 200,000 CFSE-labeled responder cells were around 200,000 irradiated, violet-dye-labeled stimulator cells. Once the reaction had ended, proliferating CFSE-low CD3+CD4+ and CD3+CD8+ responders were sorted. This CDR3 comprises 15 residues. CDR1 and CDR2 from the germline V gene are SGHTA and FQGTGA. V was pared by 4 bases and J by 4 bases, with 3 bases of the junction left unmatched. Profiled with immunoSEQ multiplex PCR; TCRdb holds only in-frame clones, not every one. The sample carries about 6,900 clones, around a quarter recorded once. The sample consisted of alloreactive CD8+ T cells from a mixed lymphocyte reaction culture, taken before transplantation. Subset described: CFSE-low proliferating T cells sorted from roughly six-day pre-transplant mixed lymphocyte reaction (GvH or HvG direction). The rearrangement uses TRBV7-3 and TRBJ2-7; 14 bases agree with TRBD2. The receptor was derived from a human patient who was an organ donor for intestinal transplantation. Written as DNA, the CDR3 is TGTGCCAGCAGCTACGGACTAGCGGGAGGTTACGAGCAGTACTTC. Translated: CASSYGLAGGYEQYF.